This TCR beta chain is drawn from a study of blood T cells in healthy people across ages (dated by TCRdb to the mid-2010s). Regarding the research as a whole: In model experiments, template switching captured about one uniquely barcoded TCR beta cDNA molecule for every two T cells. Age-related changes in TCR beta repertoire diversity were measured in the study by deep sequencing normalized with unique cDNA molecular identifiers. The donors were split into four age groups: young (average roughly 15 years), middle-aged (39), aged (62) and long-lived (about 82). Donors of different ages were randomly distributed across sequencing lanes to avoid experimental bias. The study analyzed two additional independent replicas of 1 million unique cDNA reads from the same blood draw for two donors, one aged 18 to 30 and one aged 80 or older.

As regards this clonotype: No antigen is known for it. No qualities accompany the bases; no much larger clone lies one base away.

V is shortened by 2 bases, J by 1 base, and the region joining them spans 8 bases. Its CDR3 holds 13 amino acids, cysteine through phenylalanine. Only the CDR3 portion is preserved as DNA: 39 bases, with reading frame beginning at the first base. Per the germline V gene (reference sequence), DFQATT is the CDR1 and SNEGSKA is the CDR2. The donors were roughly 39 Caucasian individuals from Russia, aged roughly 6 to 95 years, who were systemically healthy. Each donor gave approximately 9.3 milliliters of peripheral blood, collected into EDTA-treated Vacutainer tubes. Ficoll-Paque density-gradient centrifugation was used to isolate PBMCs, with at least 6 million obtained per sample. Trizol reagent was used to extract total RNA from the PBMCs, yielding at least 5 micrograms per sample. Naive CD45RAhigh/CD27high T cell percentages were measured by flow cytometry on a PBMC aliquot from every donor. Overall study outcomes, separate from this receptor: There was a strong correlation between observed TCR beta diversity and the percentage of naive T cells measured by flow cytometry. Conclusive comparison of naive and antigen-experienced compartments was prevented by the profiling of bulk unsorted PBMCs. Observed TCR beta diversity per million T cells fell roughly linearly with age, and a significant reduction was already apparent by age around 40. Estimates of total diversity based on one million sequenced T cells were regarded as lower bounds and as underestimates. The CMV infection status of donors was not known, potentially confounding age-related changes in expanded clonotypes. Compared with the aged group, more naive CD4+ T cells, fewer expanded clones and increased TCR diversity were shown by the long-lived group, suggesting age selection.

The library was generated by 5' RACE. Reads for this sample came from an Illumina HiSeq 2500. A second roughly 6 to 12 cycle PCR used a sample-barcoded 5' primer and a J-beta primer mix. A template-switch 5' adaptor carrying 12 random nucleotides introduced a unique molecular identifier onto each TCR beta cDNA molecule. Each sample yielded at least 2.5 million CDR3-containing paired-end reads. The Mint cDNA synthesis kit, primed by a TRBC-specific oligonucleotide, was used to synthesize first-strand cDNA from all RNA. Following uracil-DNA glycosylase treatment, all cDNA underwent a first 18-cycle PCR with the universal primers M1SS and BC2_uni_R. Concerning the study's data processing: Normalization of each sample was performed by random selection of 1 million high-quality reads, each carrying a distinct molecular identifier. Instead of being binned into consensus sequences, reads with shared molecular identifiers were discarded. CDR3 identification, clonotype clustering and error correction used MiTCR with a Q25 quality threshold and the strictest error-elimination algorithm. Lower-bound total TCR beta diversity was estimated with a nonparametric unseen species model using Euler transformation. TCRdb cleaned the public reads at Q25 with fastp, built clones with MiXCR and kept in-frame beta chains. Rows with a matching CDR3 protein are joined into one entry that keeps the most common DNA and genes. Here the V and J calls rest on TCRdb's processing, not on the authors' analysis. The sample table shows 890,000 or so distinct CDR3 sequences, and 62% are seen once. Clones ranked in the top ten supply around a quarter of the sample.

The V and J genes are TRBV20-1 and TRBJ2-5; the D gene is unclear. Sequencing used blood. The receptor was isolated from a young man in good health. Here the CDR3 is given as CSARTGAQETQYF. The sequenced DNA: TGCAGTGCTAGAACCGGAGCCCAAGAGACCCAGTACTTC.